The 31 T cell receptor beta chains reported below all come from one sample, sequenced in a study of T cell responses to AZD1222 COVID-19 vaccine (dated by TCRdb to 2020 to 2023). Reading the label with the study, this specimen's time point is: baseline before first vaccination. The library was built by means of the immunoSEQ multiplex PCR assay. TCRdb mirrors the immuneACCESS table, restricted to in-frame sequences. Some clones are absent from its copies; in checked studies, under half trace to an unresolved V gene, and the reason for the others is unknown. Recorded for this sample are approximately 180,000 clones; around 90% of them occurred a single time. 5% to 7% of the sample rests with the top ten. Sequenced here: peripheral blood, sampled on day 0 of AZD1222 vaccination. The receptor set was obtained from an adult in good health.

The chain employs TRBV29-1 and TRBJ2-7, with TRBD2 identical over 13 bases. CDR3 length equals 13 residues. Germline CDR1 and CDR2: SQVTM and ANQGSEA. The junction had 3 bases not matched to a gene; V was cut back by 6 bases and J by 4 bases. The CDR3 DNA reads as TGCAGCGTAAGGACTAGCGGGAGATACGAGCAGTACTTC. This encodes CSVRTSGRYEQYF.

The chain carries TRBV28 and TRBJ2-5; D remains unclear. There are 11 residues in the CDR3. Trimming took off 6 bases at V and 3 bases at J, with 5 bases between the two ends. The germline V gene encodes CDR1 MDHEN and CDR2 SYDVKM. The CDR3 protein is CASRIEETQYF. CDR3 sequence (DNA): TGTGCCAGCAGAATAGAAGAGACCCAGTACTTC.

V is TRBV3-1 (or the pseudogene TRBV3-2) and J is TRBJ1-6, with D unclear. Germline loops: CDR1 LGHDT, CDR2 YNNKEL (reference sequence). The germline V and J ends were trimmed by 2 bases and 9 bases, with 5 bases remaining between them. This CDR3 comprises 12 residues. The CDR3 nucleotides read TGTGCCAGCAGCCAAAGGTGTTCACCCCTCCACTTT. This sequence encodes CASSQRCSPLHF.

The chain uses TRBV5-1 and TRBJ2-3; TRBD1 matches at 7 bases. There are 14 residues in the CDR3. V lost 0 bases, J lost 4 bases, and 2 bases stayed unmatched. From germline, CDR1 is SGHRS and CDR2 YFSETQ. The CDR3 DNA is TGCGCCAGCAGCTTGGGGCAGGGGGCAGATACGCAGTATTTT. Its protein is CASSLGQGADTQYF.

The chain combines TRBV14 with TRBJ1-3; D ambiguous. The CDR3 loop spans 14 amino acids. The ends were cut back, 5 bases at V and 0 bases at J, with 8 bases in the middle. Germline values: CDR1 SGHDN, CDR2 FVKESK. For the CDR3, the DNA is TGTGCCAGCAGCTATCTGACCTCTGGAAACACCATATATTTT. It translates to CASSYLTSGNTIYF.

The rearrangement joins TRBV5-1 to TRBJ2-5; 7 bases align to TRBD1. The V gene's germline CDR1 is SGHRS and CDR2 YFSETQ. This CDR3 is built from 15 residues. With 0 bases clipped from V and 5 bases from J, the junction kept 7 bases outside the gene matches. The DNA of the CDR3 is TGCGCCAGCAGCTTGGCAGGGGGAAGCACGGAGACCCAGTACTTC. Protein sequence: CASSLAGGSTETQYF.

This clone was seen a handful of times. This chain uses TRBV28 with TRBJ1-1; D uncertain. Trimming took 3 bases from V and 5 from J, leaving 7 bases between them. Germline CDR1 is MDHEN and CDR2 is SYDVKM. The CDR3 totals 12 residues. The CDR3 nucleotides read TGTGCCAGCAGTTTCTGGTCGACTGAAGCTTTCTTT. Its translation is CASSFWSTEAFF. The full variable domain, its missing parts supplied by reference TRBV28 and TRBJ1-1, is DVKVTQSSRYLVKRTGEKVFLECVQDMDHENMFWYRQDPGLGLRLIYFSYDVKMKEKGDIPEGYSVSREKKERFSLILESASTNQTSMYLCASSFWSTEAFFGQGTRLTVV.

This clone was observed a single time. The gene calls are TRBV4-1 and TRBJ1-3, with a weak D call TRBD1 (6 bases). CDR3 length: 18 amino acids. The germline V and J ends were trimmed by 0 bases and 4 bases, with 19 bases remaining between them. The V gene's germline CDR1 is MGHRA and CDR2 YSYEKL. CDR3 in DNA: TGCGCCAGCAGCCAAGACCCCTGGACAGAGCGTACGGGAAACACCATATATTTT. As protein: CASSQDPWTERTGNTIYF.

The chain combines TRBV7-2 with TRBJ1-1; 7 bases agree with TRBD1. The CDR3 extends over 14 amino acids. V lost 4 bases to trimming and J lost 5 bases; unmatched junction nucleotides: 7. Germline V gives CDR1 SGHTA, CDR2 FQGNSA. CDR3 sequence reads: CASSSPGGGTEAFF. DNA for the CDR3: TGTGCCAGCAGCTCTCCAGGGGGTGGGACTGAAGCTTTCTTT.

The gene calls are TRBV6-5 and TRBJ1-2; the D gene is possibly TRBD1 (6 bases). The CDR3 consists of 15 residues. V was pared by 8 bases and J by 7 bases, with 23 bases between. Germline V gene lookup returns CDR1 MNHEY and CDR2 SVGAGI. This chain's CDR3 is CASSGGGRLRGGYTF. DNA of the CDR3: TGTGCCAGCTCTGGGGGGGGGCGGCTACGGGGTGGCTACACCTTC.

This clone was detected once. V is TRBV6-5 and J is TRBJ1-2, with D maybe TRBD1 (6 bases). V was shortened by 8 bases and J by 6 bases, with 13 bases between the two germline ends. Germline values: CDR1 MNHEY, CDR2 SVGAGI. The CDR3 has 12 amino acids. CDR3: CASQAGDHGYTF. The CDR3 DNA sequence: TGTGCCAGCCAAGCAGGGGACCATGGCTACACCTTC.

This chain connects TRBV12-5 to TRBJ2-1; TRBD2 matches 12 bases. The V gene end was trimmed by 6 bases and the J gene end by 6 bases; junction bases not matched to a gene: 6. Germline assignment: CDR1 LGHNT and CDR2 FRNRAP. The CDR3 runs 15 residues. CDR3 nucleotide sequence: TGTGCTAGTGGCACTCGGACTAGCGGGATCAATGAGCAGTTCTTC. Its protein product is CASGTRTSGINEQFF.

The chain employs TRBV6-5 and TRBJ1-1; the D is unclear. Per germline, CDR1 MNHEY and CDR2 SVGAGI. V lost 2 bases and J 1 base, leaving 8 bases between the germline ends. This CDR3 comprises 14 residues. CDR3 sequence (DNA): TGTGCCAGCAGTTACGGGCGGAAGAACACTGAAGCTTTCTTT. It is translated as CASSYGRKNTEAFF.

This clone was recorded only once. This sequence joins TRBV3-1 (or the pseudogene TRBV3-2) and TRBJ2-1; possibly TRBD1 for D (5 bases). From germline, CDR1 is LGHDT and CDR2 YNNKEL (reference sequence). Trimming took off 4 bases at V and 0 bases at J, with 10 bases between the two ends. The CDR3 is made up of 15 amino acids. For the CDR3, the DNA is TGTGCCAGCAGCCGCAGGGCTAGCTCCTACAATGAGCAGTTCTTC. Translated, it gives CASSRRASSYNEQFF.

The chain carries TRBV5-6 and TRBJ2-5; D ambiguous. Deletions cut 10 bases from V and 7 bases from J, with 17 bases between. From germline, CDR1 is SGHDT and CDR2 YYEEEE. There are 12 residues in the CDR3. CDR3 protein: CASSFGERTQYF. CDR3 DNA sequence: TGTGCCTCCAGCTTTGGGGAACGGACCCAGTACTTC.

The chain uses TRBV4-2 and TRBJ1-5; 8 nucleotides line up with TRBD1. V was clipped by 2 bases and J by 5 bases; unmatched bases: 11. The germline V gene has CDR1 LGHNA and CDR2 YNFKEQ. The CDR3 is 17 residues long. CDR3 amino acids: CASSQSGGGQGHQPQHF. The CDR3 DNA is TGTGCCAGCAGCCAATCGGGGGGCGGACAGGGCCATCAGCCCCAGCATTTT.

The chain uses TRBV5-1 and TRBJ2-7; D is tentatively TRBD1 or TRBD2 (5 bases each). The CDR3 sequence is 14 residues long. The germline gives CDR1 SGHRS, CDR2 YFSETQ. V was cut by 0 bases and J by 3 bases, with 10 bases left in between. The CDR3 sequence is CASSLAGANYEQYF. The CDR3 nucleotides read TGCGCCAGCAGCTTGGCCGGGGCAAACTACGAGCAGTACTTC.

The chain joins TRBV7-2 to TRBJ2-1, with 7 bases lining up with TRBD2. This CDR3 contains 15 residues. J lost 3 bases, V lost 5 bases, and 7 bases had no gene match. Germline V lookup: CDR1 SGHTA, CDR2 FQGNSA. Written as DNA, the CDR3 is TGTGCCAGCAGCAGTGGACTAGAGGGCTACAATGAGCAGTTCTTC. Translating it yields CASSSGLEGYNEQFF. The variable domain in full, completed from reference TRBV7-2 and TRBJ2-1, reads GAGVSQSPSNKVTEKGKDVELRCDPISGHTALYWYRQSLGQGLEFLIYFQGNSAPDKSGLPSDRFSAERTGGSVSTLTIQRTQQEDSAVYLCASSSGLEGYNEQFFGPGTRLTVL.

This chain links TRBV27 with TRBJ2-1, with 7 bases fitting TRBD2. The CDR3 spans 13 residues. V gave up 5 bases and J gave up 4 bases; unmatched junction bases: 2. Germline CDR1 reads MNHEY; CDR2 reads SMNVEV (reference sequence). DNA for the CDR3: TGTGCCAGCAGTACTAGCGCGTACAATGAGCAGTTCTTC. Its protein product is CASSTSAYNEQFF.

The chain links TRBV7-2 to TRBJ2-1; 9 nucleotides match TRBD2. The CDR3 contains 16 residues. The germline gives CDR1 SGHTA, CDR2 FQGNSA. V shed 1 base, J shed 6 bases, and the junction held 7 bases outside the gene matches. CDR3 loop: CASSLEAGGGPNEQFF. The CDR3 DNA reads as TGTGCCAGCAGCTTAGAAGCGGGAGGAGGGCCCAATGAGCAGTTCTTC.

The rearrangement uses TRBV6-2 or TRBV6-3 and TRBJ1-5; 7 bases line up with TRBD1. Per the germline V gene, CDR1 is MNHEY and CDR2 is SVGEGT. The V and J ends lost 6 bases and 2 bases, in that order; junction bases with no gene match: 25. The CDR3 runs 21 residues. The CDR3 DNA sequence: TGTGCCAGCAGCCTACGACAGATAAACACTTACGACAGGGATGGCAATCAGCCCCAGCATTTT. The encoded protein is CASSLRQINTYDRDGNQPQHF.

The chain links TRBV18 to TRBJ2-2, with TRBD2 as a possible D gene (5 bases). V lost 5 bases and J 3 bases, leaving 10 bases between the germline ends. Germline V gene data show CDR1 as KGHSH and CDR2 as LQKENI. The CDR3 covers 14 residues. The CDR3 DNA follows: TGTGCCAGCTCAAGAGGGTTGGACACCGGGGAGCTGTTTTTT. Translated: CASSRGLDTGELFF.

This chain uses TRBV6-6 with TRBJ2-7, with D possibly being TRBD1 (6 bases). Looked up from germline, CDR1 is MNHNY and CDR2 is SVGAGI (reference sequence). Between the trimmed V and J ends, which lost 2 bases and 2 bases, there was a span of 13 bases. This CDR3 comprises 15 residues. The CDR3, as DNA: TGTGCCAGCAGTTACAGGTCCCAGGGGACCTACGAGCAGTACTTC. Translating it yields CASSYRSQGTYEQYF.

DNA for the CDR3: TGTGCCAGCAGTTCCAGGGGCTACGAGCAGTACTTC. This sequence encodes CASSSRGYEQYF. The rearrangement links TRBV12-3 or TRBV12-4 to TRBJ2-7; TRBD1 might be the D (6 bases). V was shortened by 4 bases and J by 3 bases, with 7 bases between the two germline ends. The CDR3 consists of 12 residues.

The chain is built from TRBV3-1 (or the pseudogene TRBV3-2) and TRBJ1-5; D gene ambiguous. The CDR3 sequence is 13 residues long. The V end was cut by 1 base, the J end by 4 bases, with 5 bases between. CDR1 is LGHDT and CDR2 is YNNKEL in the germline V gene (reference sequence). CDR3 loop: CASSQGRNQPQHF. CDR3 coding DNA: TGTGCCAGCAGCCAAGGACGGAATCAGCCCCAGCATTTT.

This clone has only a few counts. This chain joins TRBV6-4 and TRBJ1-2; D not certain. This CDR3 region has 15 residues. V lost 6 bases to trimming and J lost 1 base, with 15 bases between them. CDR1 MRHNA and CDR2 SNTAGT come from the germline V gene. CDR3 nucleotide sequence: TGTGCCAGCAGCCCCCGAGGAGGTTTTAACTATGGCTACACCTTC. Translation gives CASSPRGGFNYGYTF.

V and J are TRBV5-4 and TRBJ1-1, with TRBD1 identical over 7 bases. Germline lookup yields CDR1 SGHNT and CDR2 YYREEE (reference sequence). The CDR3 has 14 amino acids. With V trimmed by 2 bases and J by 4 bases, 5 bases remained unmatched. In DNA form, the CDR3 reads TGTGCCAGCAGCTTAAGCGGACAGGCCACTGAAGCTTTCTTT. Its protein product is CASSLSGQATEAFF.

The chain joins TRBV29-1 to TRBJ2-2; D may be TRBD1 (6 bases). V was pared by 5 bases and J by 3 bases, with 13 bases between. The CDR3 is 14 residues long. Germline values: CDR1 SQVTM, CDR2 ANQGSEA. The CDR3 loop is CSVRQGWDTGELFF. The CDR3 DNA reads TGCAGCGTTCGCCAGGGGTGGGACACCGGGGAGCTGTTTTTT.

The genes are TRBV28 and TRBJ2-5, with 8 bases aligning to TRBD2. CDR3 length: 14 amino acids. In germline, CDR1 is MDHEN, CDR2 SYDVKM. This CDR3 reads CSLGGVGPGETQYF. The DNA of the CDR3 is TGTTCACTCGGGGGGGTCGGCCCCGGGGAGACCCAGTACTTC.

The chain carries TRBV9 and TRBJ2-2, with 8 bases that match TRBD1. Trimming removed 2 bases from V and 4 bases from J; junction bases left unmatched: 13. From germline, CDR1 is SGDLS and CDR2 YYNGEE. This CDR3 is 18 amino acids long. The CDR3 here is CASSVPPDRGNSTGELFF. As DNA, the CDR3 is TGTGCCAGCAGCGTCCCCCCCGACAGGGGAAATAGCACCGGGGAGCTGTTTTTT.

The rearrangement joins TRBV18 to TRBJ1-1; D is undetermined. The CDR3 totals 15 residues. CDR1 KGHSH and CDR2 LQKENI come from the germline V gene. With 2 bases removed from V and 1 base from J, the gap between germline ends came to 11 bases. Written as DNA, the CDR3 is TGTGCCAGCTCACCATATCTCAAAGAGAACACTGAAGCTTTCTTT. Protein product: CASSPYLKENTEAFF.